A selection of T cell receptor beta chains follows, all from one sample in a study of control samples from healthy donors and cancer patients. Assay: immunoSEQ multiplex PCR; the TCRdb copy retains only in-frame clones and omits some. The table shows about 100,000 clones, with more than 75% occurring only once. Sequenced input: blood. The source is a woman in her forties or fifties in good health. Both conserved end residues are part of each CDR3.

j_call,v_call,cdr3_aa
TRBJ2-5,TRBV7-2,CASSPAWGETQYF
TRBJ2-3,TRBV24-1,CATSEGPDRATDTQYF
TRBJ2-1,TRBV7-2,CASSLGRTTEGFF
TRBJ1-3,TRBV7-6,CASSPEGGVLGNTIYF
TRBJ2-5,TRBV2,CASSVTRVQETQYF
TRBJ2-3,TRBV6-6,CAIQGTTDTQYF
TRBJ2-2,TRBV6-5,CASSYIRHTKGGELFF
TRBJ1-1,TRBV25-1,CATARKAGITEAFF
TRBJ2-3,TRBV7-2,CASSIPSDTDTQYF
TRBJ2-1,TRBV7-9,CASLLATNEQFF
TRBJ1-1,TRBV29-1,CSVSQGGAEAFF
TRBJ2-3,TRBV4-3,CASSQDRGLGLVTDTQYF
TRBJ1-2,TRBV11-2,CASSLEVAGGFPNYGYTF
TRBJ2-2,TRBV6-6,CASSSTSGPGSGELFF
TRBJ2-4,TRBV20-1,CSASLPGVAKNIQYF
TRBJ2-3,TRBV27,CASRTISGVEDTQYF
TRBJ1-1,TRBV5-1,CASSLGLLGDEAFF
TRBJ2-7,TRBV18,CASSPDRGHEQYF
TRBJ2-2,TRBV6-4,CASSDGTSGVTGELFF
TRBJ2-1,TRBV29-1,CSDFLRSSYNEQFF
TRBJ2-1,TRBV14,CASSQTPSWGGADEQFF
TRBJ1-5,TRBV2,CASSDGQINQPQHF
TRBJ2-3,TRBV9,CASSVGGVPSTDTQYF
TRBJ2-1,TRBV5-1,CASRSGTSLGDEQFF
TRBJ1-1,TRBV4-1,CASSPSPGQGKDTEAFF
TRBJ2-7,TRBV6-6,CASSYHRTGRSYEQYF
TRBJ2-2,TRBV27,CASSAGSKGGELFF
TRBJ2-2,TRBV24-1,CATSGSLNTGELFF
TRBJ2-4,TRBV29-1,CSVVAGDLHIQYF
TRBJ1-2,TRBV11-2,CASSPHQEYYGYTF
TRBJ1-4,TRBV6-5,CASSPGQGKLFF
TRBJ2-7,TRBV6-6,CASSPRTSGSYEQYF
TRBJ1-4,TRBV2,CASRDRAATNEKLFF
TRBJ2-7,TRBV12-5,CASGPSTNTYEQYF
TRBJ2-3,TRBV10-1,CASSDSSVWSQGDTQYF